This T cell receptor (beta chain) was sequenced in a study of T cell changes during pregnancy in multiple sclerosis. Sequencing was performed with immunoSEQ multiplex PCR; in TCRdb, only in-frame clones are kept and a portion is missing. The data show 20,000 or so clones, with roughly 90% seen just once and more than 0.5% held by the top ten. Germline lookup yields CDR1 SGHTA and CDR2 FQGTGA. V trimming: 5 bases; J trimming: 1 base; junction bases outside the gene matches: 7. The CDR3 loop spans 16 amino acids. The source is a female donor in good health, enrolled as a control in a pregnancy study. V gene TRBV7-3 combines with J gene TRBJ2-3; 9 bases fit TRBD2. The material was CD4+ T cells from peripheral blood mononuclear cells, obtained after pregnancy. The CDR3 DNA follows: TGTGCCAGCAGCCCTGGGGCTAGCGGGGGCACAGATACGCAGTATTTT. Encoded protein: CASSPGASGGTDTQYF.